The rows below give T cell receptor beta chains drawn from one sample of a study of cytomegalovirus exposure and HLA in healthy donors. Some clones are missing from TCRdb's copy, which holds only in-frame ones; the method was immunoSEQ multiplex PCR. The sample contains roughly 100,000 clones, just under 80% of which appear only once. Sequenced input: PBMCs. The receptor source for this set is a male donor in good health and CMV-seronegative. Each CDR3 is given without its conserved first and last residue.

v_gene,CDR3aa
TRBV11-2,ASSLLGASGRGSEQF
TRBV7-8,ASSYSLREQY
TRBV5-4,ASSVLYRGRSSYEQY
TRBV7-8,ASSLEQDYGYT
TRBV19,ASSNPWRDRAPGSPLH
TRBV18,ASSLYSGGDFSYEQY
TRBV5-1,ASATSGRFTDTQY
TRBV4-1,ASSLSTGHPGEQY
TRBV30,AWSPGLGEDTQY
TRBV6-1,ASRVGDILYEQY